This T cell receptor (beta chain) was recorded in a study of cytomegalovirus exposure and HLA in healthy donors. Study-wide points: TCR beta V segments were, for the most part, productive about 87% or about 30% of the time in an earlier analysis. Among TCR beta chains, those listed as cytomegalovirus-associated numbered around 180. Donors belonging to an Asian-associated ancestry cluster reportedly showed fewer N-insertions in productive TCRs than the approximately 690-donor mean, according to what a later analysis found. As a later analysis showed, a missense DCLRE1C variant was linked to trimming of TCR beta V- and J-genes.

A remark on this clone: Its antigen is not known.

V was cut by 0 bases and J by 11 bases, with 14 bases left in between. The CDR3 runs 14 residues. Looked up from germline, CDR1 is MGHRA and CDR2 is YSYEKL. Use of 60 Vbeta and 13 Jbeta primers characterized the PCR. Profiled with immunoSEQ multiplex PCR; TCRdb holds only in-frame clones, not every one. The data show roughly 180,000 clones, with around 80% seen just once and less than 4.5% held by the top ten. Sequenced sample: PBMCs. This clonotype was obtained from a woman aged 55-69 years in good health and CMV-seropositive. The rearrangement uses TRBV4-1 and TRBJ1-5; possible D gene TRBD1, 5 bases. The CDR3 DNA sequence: TGCGCCAGCAGCCAAGATAGGACACCCGGAACCCAGCATTTT. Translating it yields CASSQDRTPGTQHF.